This TCR beta chain was sequenced in a study of T cells after yellow fever vaccination. Across the whole study: Preparation used SMART-Seq v4 Ultra Low Input for the low-cell-number fractions.

Overall study results and limits: Subsequent to the booster, the majority of primary-vaccination clones reappeared (around 96% CD4, 85% to 90% CD8). There was a small share of clonotypes that showed up in both the CD4 and CD8 compartments.

In this sample, this clonotype turned up many times. Its matching antigen is unknown. They built TCR cDNA with 5'RACE template switching, a step that put in a universal primer site and UMIs. TCRdb analysed the 5' RACE reads with MiXCR anew, one entry per CDR3 protein. This table has some 390,000 distinct CDR3 sequences, approximately 18% appearing once. V lost 1 base and J 3 bases, leaving 4 bases between the germline ends. CDR1 and CDR2 (germline): LGHDT, YNNKEL (reference sequence). The CDR3 consists of 12 residues. Sequenced material: PBMCs, taken before the yellow fever booster vaccination. This chain connects TRBV3-1 to TRBJ2-7; D remains ambiguous. This TCR was recovered from a man aged 18 to 30 who received the YFV17D yellow fever vaccine. The DNA for the CDR3 is TGTGCCAGCAGCCAAGGGGGCTACGAGCAGTACTTC. As protein: CASSQGGYEQYF.